This TCR beta chain was identified during a study of T cell repertoires in cytomegalovirus infection. Germline V gives CDR1 LGHNA, CDR2 YSLEER. V was pared by 5 bases and J by 8 bases, with 15 bases between. CDR3 size: 14 residues. This clonotype was counted only a few times. What it binds is unknown. TCRdb re-called the reads with MiXCR, one entry per CDR3 protein. Of approximately 910,000 distinct CDR3 sequences in the sample, roughly a third are singletons; the top ten hold roughly 13%. The sequence was collected from a human donor in good health (CMV status not recorded). Some clones in this sample may be carry-over from other donors' samples. V gene TRBV4-3 combines with J gene TRBJ1-4; D gene unclear. This sample comprised cultured CD8+ T cells from PBMCs, obtained from culture after CMV antigen stimulation. The CDR3 is CASSYRSGREKLFF. CDR3 bases: TGCGCCAGCAGCTACCGGTCGGGTCGCGAAAAACTGTTTTTT.